Below are 7 T cell receptor beta chains sequenced from a single sample in a study of blood T cells in healthy people across ages. For the second PCR, which ran for roughly 7 to 11 cycles, a sample-barcoded 5' primer and a J-beta primer mix were used. TCRdb passed the 5' RACE reads through MiXCR, listing each CDR3 protein once. This sample has about 380,000 distinct CDR3 sequences, with over 45% found just once. The sequencing sample was made of blood. The receptor source for this set is a man in his 60s in good health.

This sequence joins TRBV12-3 or TRBV12-4 and TRBJ2-7; D tentatively reads TRBD1 or TRBD2 (5 bases each). The J call may be wrong; the DNA end is better matched by TRBJ2-4. The CDR3 has 13 residues. The CDR3 region has the DNA TGTGCCAGCAGTGGGGACGTTACGAGCATTCAGTACTTC. Amino acids: CASSGDVTSIQYF.

Many counts were recorded for this clonotype. The rearrangement uses TRBV10-1 and TRBJ2-3, with D hard to call. CDR1 is WNHNN, CDR2 SYGVQD, per germline (reference sequence). Deletions cut 3 bases from V and 6 bases from J, with 13 bases between. This CDR3 is built from 14 residues. CDR3 DNA: TGCGCCAGCAGTGATCTCGGCCCCGGGGATACGCAGTATTTT. Encoded protein: CASSDLGPGDTQYF.

The chain carries TRBV29-1 and TRBJ2-5; 7 bases match TRBD2. Germline trimming cut 7 bases from V and 4 bases from J; bases unmatched to any gene: 9. Germline assignment: CDR1 SQVTM and CDR2 ANQGSEA. The CDR3 has 13 residues. The CDR3 loop reads CSARASGGETQYF. CDR3 DNA sequence: TGCAGCGCCCGGGCCTCGGGGGGAGAGACCCAGTACTTC.

The chain carries TRBV20-1 and TRBJ2-7; 8 bases fit TRBD2. CDR1 is DFQATT, CDR2 SNEGSKA, per germline (reference sequence). The V and J ends lost 5 bases and 0 bases, in that order; junction bases with no gene match: 6. The CDR3 runs 14 residues. This chain's CDR3 is CSAPPGLDSYEQYF. The CDR3 bases are TGCAGTGCTCCCCCGGGACTAGACTCCTACGAGCAGTACTTC.

V gene TRBV6-1 combines with J gene TRBJ2-1; TRBD2 agrees at 10 bases. V shed 6 bases, J shed 8 bases, and the junction held 10 bases outside the gene matches. Germline V lookup: CDR1 MNHNS, CDR2 SASEGT. The CDR3 is made up of 15 amino acids. The CDR3 loop reads CASSQAGGQIDEQFF. The CDR3 DNA reads as TGTGCCAGCAGCCAAGCGGGGGGGCAAATTGATGAGCAGTTCTTC.

The genes are TRBV4-2 and TRBJ2-1; 7 bases are a match to TRBD2. CDR1 is LGHNA and CDR2 is YNFKEQ in the germline V gene. The CDR3 has 15 residues. V was clipped by 4 bases and J by 10 bases; unmatched bases: 13. The CDR3 DNA reads as TGTGCCAGCAGCCGGGGGGGAGCTTCCTCGGGGGAGCAGTTCTTC. It codes for CASSRGGASSGEQFF.

This clonotype was seen a handful of times. The chain has TRBV20-1 and TRBJ2-2; weak D call: TRBD2 (6 bases). This CDR3 is 14 amino acids long. V was clipped by 1 base and J by 6 bases, with 12 bases between them. Germline CDR1 DFQATT, CDR2 SNEGSKA (reference sequence). The CDR3 reads CSARGAGPPGELFF. The CDR3, as DNA: TGCAGTGCTAGAGGGGCGGGGCCCCCCGGGGAGCTGTTTTTT.